This T cell receptor beta chain appears in the sequencing data of a study of T cells in tuberculosis. Background on the study: The T cells targeted glucose monomycolate, a mycobacterial lipid, via CD1B. IGRA-negative adolescents, IGRA-positive adolescents with latent tuberculosis and adults with active tuberculosis formed this South African cohort.

Notes on this clone: The antigen is not known.

Overall study findings and caveats: GMM-specific TCRs were nearer to active tuberculosis alpha repertoires, suggesting expansion.

The table came from immunoSEQ multiplex PCR; TCRdb's copy has only in-frame clones and leaves some out. The profile shows 33,000 or so clones, about 93% of them singletons. This CDR3 has 15 amino acids. V was shortened by 0 bases and J by 10 bases, with 16 bases between the two germline ends. The V gene's germline CDR1 is SGHNT and CDR2 YENEEA. This receptor was taken from a donor aged 10-30 years with latent tuberculosis or without tuberculosis infection. Specimen: PBMCs. This chain uses TRBV11-3 with TRBJ2-1; D unresolved. CDR3 sequence: CASSLDRTRQWEQFF. CDR3 bases: TGTGCCAGCAGCTTAGATCGCACACGACAATGGGAGCAGTTCTTC.